These 19 T cell receptor beta chains came from one sample sequenced in a study of identical twins. TCRdb analysed the 5' RACE reads with MiXCR anew, one entry per CDR3 protein. The sample has about 890,000 distinct CDR3 sequences, roughly 12% seen once. The same data also went into a second study, on yellow fever vaccine responses in identical twins.

Material for sequencing was PBMCs. These TCRs come from a woman aged 18-29 years in good health.

In this sample, this clonotype turned up a few times. This chain joins TRBV3-1 and TRBJ2-3; D call uncertain. Germline assignment: CDR1 LGHDT and CDR2 YNNKEL (reference sequence). The CDR3 contains 12 residues. Trimming removed 2 bases from V and 5 bases from J, with 5 bases in between. The CDR3 DNA sequence: TGTGCCAGCAGCCAAATGCTAGATACGCAGTATTTT. Translating it yields CASSQMLDTQYF.

The sample holds a few counts of this clonotype. The CDR3 region has the DNA TGTGCCAGCAGCGTAGCTACGGGGGTTGCCGGGGAGCTGTTTTTT. Protein sequence: CASSVATGVAGELFF. The V and J genes are TRBV9 and TRBJ2-2, with D possibly matching TRBD2 (6 bases). The CDR3 covers 15 residues. Germline-derived CDR1 and CDR2 are SGDLS and YYNGEE. Between the trimmed V and J ends, which lost 0 bases and 6 bases, there was a span of 12 bases.

This clonotype was found a few times. The chain couples TRBV10-3 to TRBJ2-7; D possibly corresponds to TRBD1 (6 bases). This CDR3 is 15 amino acids long. CDR1 is ENHRY and CDR2 is SYGVKD in the germline V gene. The V end was cut by 0 bases, the J end by 0 bases, with 9 bases between. DNA for the CDR3: TGTGCCATCAGTGAGTCGGTGGGGGCCTCCTACGAGCAGTACTTC. This gives the protein CAISESVGASYEQYF.

This clonotype has only a few counts. The chain carries TRBV27 and TRBJ2-3; D is ambiguous. The CDR3 consists of 15 residues. The V end lost 3 bases, the J end lost 3 bases, and 13 bases lay between the germline ends. Germline V gene data show CDR1 as MNHEY and CDR2 as SMNVEV (reference sequence). This CDR3 reads CASSFRARRTDTQYF. For the CDR3, the DNA is TGTGCCAGCAGTTTTAGAGCGAGAAGGACAGATACGCAGTATTTT.

This clonotype was seen at least ten times. For the CDR3, the DNA is TGCGCCAGCAGCTCATACAGCTCTGGGGCCAACGTCCTGACTTTC. Translated: CASSSYSSGANVLTF. The chain combines TRBV5-1 with TRBJ2-6; D gene uncertain. Per germline, CDR1 SGHRS and CDR2 YFSETQ. V lost 3 bases and J lost 0, with 7 bases in between. This CDR3 has 15 amino acids.

In DNA, the CDR3 is TGCAGTGCTAGAGTCGGAACCCCCGTGCCGGGGGAGCTGTTTTTT. Translation: CSARVGTPVPGELFF. The chain employs TRBV20-1 and TRBJ2-2; unclear D gene. The V end lost 1 base, the J end lost 8 bases, and 17 bases lay between the germline ends. The CDR3 runs to 15 residues. Germline lookup yields CDR1 DFQATT and CDR2 SNEGSKA (reference sequence).

The J gene is TRBJ2-1, the V gene TRBV3-1, with 7 nucleotides matching TRBD2. Germline assignment: CDR1 LGHDT and CDR2 YNNKEL (reference sequence). V trimming: 4 bases; J trimming: 7 bases; junction bases outside the gene matches: 13. The CDR3 runs 16 residues. The CDR3 nucleotides are TGTGCCAGCAGCCGTCGCGAGGTAGCGGGTAATAATGAGCAGTTCTTC. Translating gives CASSRREVAGNNEQFF.

This clonotype was recorded at least ten times. The V and J genes are TRBV12-3 or TRBV12-4 and TRBJ2-7, with TRBD1 identical over 7 bases. The CDR3 totals 15 residues. The J segment lost 0 bases and the V segment lost 5 bases, leaving 7 bases of the junction unmatched. CDR3 bases: TGTGCCAGCAGTCCGGGACAGATGAGCTCCTACGAGCAGTACGTC. Encoded protein: CASSPGQMSSYEQYV.

The CDR3 spells CASSPSRDRINEQYV. CDR3 DNA: TGTGCCAGCTCACCTTCGCGGGACAGGATTAACGAGCAGTACGTC. V and J are TRBV18 and TRBJ2-7; the match to TRBD1 covers 8 bases. The CDR3 contains 15 residues. Germline loops: CDR1 KGHSH, CDR2 LQKENI. J lost 5 bases, V lost 3 bases, and 9 bases had no gene match.

This clonotype has just a few counts. This chain uses TRBV3-1 with TRBJ2-3; D is unclear. The CDR3 loop spans 13 amino acids. Germline CDR1 LGHDT, CDR2 YNNKEL (reference sequence). The V end lost 4 bases, the J end lost 5 bases, and 10 bases lay between the germline ends. Written as DNA, the CDR3 is TGTGCCAGCAGCCCATCCGATATAGATACGCAGTATTTT. This gives the protein CASSPSDIDTQYF.

This clonotype was observed a handful of times. The rearrangement joins TRBV5-1 to TRBJ2-3; maybe TRBD2 (6 bases). The germline CDR1 and CDR2 sequences are SGHRS and YFSETQ. The CDR3 extends over 16 amino acids. V lost 2 bases, J lost 1 base, and 14 bases lay in between. CDR3 sequence: CASSFSGGGRTDTQYF. The CDR3 coding sequence is TGCGCCAGCAGCTTTAGCGGTGGCGGACGCACAGATACGCAGTATTTT.

This clonotype was recorded a few times. The V gene is TRBV7-9, the J gene TRBJ1-2; the D is unclear. The V gene's germline CDR1 is SEHNR and CDR2 FQNEAQ (reference sequence). V lost 1 base, J lost 6 bases, and 9 bases lay in between. This CDR3 has 13 residues. The CDR3 reads CASSLGPNNGYTF. CDR3 nucleotides: TGTGCCAGCAGCTTAGGCCCGAACAATGGCTACACCTTC.

The chain has TRBV21-1 and TRBJ2-1; TRBD2 is taken as the D call from the table, unchecked against the DNA. TRBV21-1 is classified as a pseudogene. The CDR3 is 15 residues long. The CDR3 DNA sequence: TGTGCCAGCAGCCTAGTGGGTGGTAGGTACACTGAGCAGTTCTTC. Translation gives CASSLVGGRYTEQFF.

The V and J genes are TRBV5-5 and TRBJ1-1, with TRBD1 as a possible D gene (6 bases). V shed 4 bases and J shed 1 base, with 11 bases lying between them. The germline gives CDR1 SGHKS, CDR2 YYEKEE (reference sequence). CDR3 length equals 14 residues. The CDR3 region is CASSRWGQNTEAFF. CDR3 DNA: TGTGCCAGCAGCCGCTGGGGGCAGAACACTGAAGCTTTCTTT.

This chain uses TRBV5-1 with TRBJ2-1, with D tentatively TRBD1 or TRBD2 (5 bases each). Germline V gene data show CDR1 as SGHRS and CDR2 as YFSETQ. The CDR3 is 23 amino acids. Trimming shortened V by 0 bases and J by 2 bases, and 33 bases separated the two germline ends. Here the CDR3 reads CASSLGFVFLWGSGEGAYNEQFF. DNA for the CDR3: TGCGCCAGCAGCTTGGGGTTCGTTTTTCTATGGGGGTCTGGAGAGGGAGCCTACAATGAGCAGTTCTTC.

This clonotype was counted between two and nine times. The chain combines TRBV28 with TRBJ1-5, with D possibly being TRBD1 (5 bases). V was cut by 11 bases and J by 6 bases, with 17 bases left in between. Looked up from germline, CDR1 is MDHEN and CDR2 is SYDVKM. CDR3 length: 13 residues. The CDR3 DNA is TGTGCCGGAGGTGTCAGGGTGGGTCAGCCCCAGCATTTT. Amino acid sequence: CAGGVRVGQPQHF.

In its sample, this clonotype was seen many times. V and J are TRBV2 and TRBJ2-5; tentative D call: TRBD1 (6 bases). The CDR3 runs 13 residues. The V gene lost 7 bases and the J gene lost 6 bases, with 15 bases spanning the gap. Germline loops: CDR1 SNHLY, CDR2 FYNNEI. The CDR3 DNA reads TGTGCCAGCATCTATGGGGGCGCGCAGACCCAGTACTTC. Protein sequence: CASIYGGAQTQYF.

The table lists this clonotype with many counts. The chain combines TRBV6-1 with TRBJ1-5, with D unresolved. Germline CDR1 and CDR2: MNHNS and SASEGT. The V gene lost 6 bases and the J gene lost 3 bases, with 9 bases spanning the gap. The CDR3 loop spans 13 amino acids. The CDR3 reads CASSRVPNQPQHF. In DNA form, the CDR3 reads TGTGCCAGCAGCCGGGTCCCCAATCAGCCCCAGCATTTT.

This clonotype was observed a handful of times. The CDR3 spells CASTDRASNQPQHF. The CDR3 bases are TGTGCCAGCACGGACAGGGCGAGCAATCAGCCCCAGCATTTT. The V gene is TRBV6-1, the J gene TRBJ1-5; 8 bases are a match to TRBD1. This CDR3 contains 14 residues. Trimming took 7 bases from V and 1 from J; bases not matched to a gene: 3. Germline CDR1 reads MNHNS; CDR2 reads SASEGT.